This T cell receptor (beta chain) was sequenced for a study of immune characterization of retroperitoneal liposarcoma. This clonotype was observed a few times. The V gene lost 5 bases and the J gene lost 0 bases, with 14 bases spanning the gap. Germline-derived CDR1 and CDR2 are SGHVS and FNYEAQ. The CDR3 spans 16 residues. In TCRdb, the PCR reads were re-called with MiXCR into one record per CDR3 protein. This sample has around 2,300 distinct CDR3 sequences, with about half found just once. The rearrangement links TRBV7-6 to TRBJ2-1; D unclear. Sequenced material: tumor tissue. The receptor comes from a female donor with retroperitoneal liposarcoma. CDR3 in amino acids: CASSLISEASYNEQFF. CDR3 nucleotides: TGTGCCAGCAGCCTGATTAGTGAGGCCTCCTACAATGAGCAGTTCTTC.